This T cell receptor beta chain was sequenced for a study of beta chain features in type 1 diabetes. Study as a whole: Age, gender, cell numbers and subset yield matched between patients and controls. Study-level points and caveats: Researchers cautioned that cDNA sequencing could over-represent cells with high TCR expression.

Expressed TCRB transcripts were sequenced, since all the RNA that had been isolated was reverse transcribed. Naive, central memory and regulatory T cell samples came to a mean of approximately 3.57 million reads. Assay: immunoSEQ multiplex PCR; the TCRdb copy retains only in-frame clones and omits some. The table includes almost 350,000 clones, roughly a fifth detected once. On this clone itself: What it binds is unknown. The junction shows a germline mismatch at one end, possibly a read error.

Each donor gave one heparinised blood draw averaging around 120 mL. Germline CDR1 is MNHNS and CDR2 is SASEGT. This CDR3 spans 15 amino acids. The sample comprised naive CD4+ T cells from blood. The receptor comes from a woman aged 18-29 years in good health. V and J are TRBV6-1 and TRBJ1-5; D is possibly TRBD1 (5 bases). The chain's CDR3 is CASTQEGSGVQAQHF. The CDR3 region has the DNA TGTGCCAGCACTCAAGAGGGCTCGGGGGTTCAGGCCCAGCATTTT.